These 10 T cell receptor beta chains originate from one sample sequenced in a study of Ad26.COV2.S vaccination and SARS-CoV-2 variants. Treatment described: roughly 18 received Ad26.COV2.S at low or high dose, single or two shots; about 5 received placebo; per-sample allocation not given. Repertoires come from day 63 after the first vaccine or placebo injection. Generated by immunoSEQ multiplex PCR, the TCRdb table keeps only in-frame clones and is missing some. The data hold around 340,000 clones, with 65% to 90% observed a single time. Sample: peripheral blood, taken in a trial of Ad26.COV2.S vaccine versus placebo. The source of these receptors is a person between 18 and 65 years old who received the Ad26.COV2.S COVID-19 vaccine or a placebo.

A single count supports this clone. The genes are TRBV6-2 or TRBV6-3 and TRBJ2-2, with TRBD1 matching 8 bases. Germline V gene lookup returns CDR1 MNHEY and CDR2 SVGEGT. This CDR3 contains 15 residues. Losses at the gene ends were 4 bases for V and 2 bases for J; bases not matched to a gene: 3. The CDR3: CASSWTGPNTGELFF. For the CDR3, the DNA is TGTGCCAGCAGTTGGACAGGGCCAAACACCGGGGAGCTGTTTTTT.

J is TRBJ2-7 and V is TRBV6-2 or TRBV6-3; 9 nucleotides match TRBD1. J gave up 2 bases and V 5 bases, and 10 bases lay outside the gene matches. This CDR3 is 16 amino acids long. The germline CDR1 and CDR2 sequences are MNHEY and SVGEGT. The CDR3 DNA is TGTGCCAGCAGTATAACGCCCGGGACAGGGACCTACGAGCAGTACTTC. Protein sequence: CASSITPGTGTYEQYF.

The chain is built from TRBV10-2 and TRBJ1-1, with D possibly matching TRBD1 (5 bases). Per the germline V gene, CDR1 is WSHSY and CDR2 is SAAADI. V was cut by 4 bases and J by 0 bases, with 15 bases left in between. The length of the CDR3 is 16 residues. The CDR3 coding sequence is TGCGCCAGCAGTGCCCGGGGACGAACTATGAACACTGAAGCTTTCTTT. It is translated as CASSARGRTMNTEAFF.

V is TRBV15 and J is TRBJ1-5, with D unclear. Per the germline V gene, CDR1 is LNHNV and CDR2 is YYDKDF (reference sequence). This CDR3 region has 13 residues. Trimming cost V 0 bases and J 2 bases, with 2 bases left between them. The chain's CDR3 is CATSRDRNQPQHF. The CDR3 DNA follows: TGTGCCACCAGCAGAGACCGCAATCAGCCCCAGCATTTT.

V is TRBV27 and J is TRBJ2-5; D perhaps matches TRBD2 (5 bases). The V end was cut by 6 bases, the J end by 4 bases, with 12 bases between. This CDR3 contains 13 residues. Germline V gene sequence: CDR1 MNHEY, CDR2 SMNVEV (reference sequence). CDR3 in amino acids: CASSLGGRETQYF. The CDR3 DNA follows: TGTGCCAGCAGCCTCGGAGGACGAGAGACCCAGTACTTC.

V is TRBV6-5 and J is TRBJ1-6; possible D gene TRBD1, 5 bases. The V and J ends lost 2 bases and 7 bases respectively, with 12 bases between them. Per the germline V gene, CDR1 is MNHEY and CDR2 is SVGAGI. This CDR3 region has 15 residues. The CDR3: CASSYGGRINSPLHF. The CDR3 DNA reads as TGTGCCAGCAGTTACGGGGGACGGATAAATTCACCCCTCCACTTT.

V is TRBV20-1 and J is TRBJ2-5; a possible D gene is TRBD2 (6 bases). Germline V gene data show CDR1 as DFQATT and CDR2 as SNEGSKA (reference sequence). V was pared by 3 bases and J by 2 bases, with 10 bases between. The CDR3 is made up of 13 amino acids. CDR3: CSASRDWQETQYF. The CDR3 coding sequence is TGCAGTGCTAGTCGGGACTGGCAAGAGACCCAGTACTTC.

V gene TRBV5-8 combines with J gene TRBJ2-5; the D is unclear. Trimming stripped 0 bases from V and 5 bases from J, with 14 bases between. This CDR3 is 15 amino acids long. Per the germline V gene, CDR1 is SGHTS and CDR2 is YDEGEE. In nucleotides, the CDR3 is TGTGCCAGCAGCTTGGGAGTAGCCCTGGCGGAGACCCAGTACTTC. The encoded protein is CASSLGVALAETQYF.

In its sample, this clone was seen once. The genes are TRBV28 and TRBJ2-7; the match to TRBD1 covers 10 bases. V lost 2 bases, J lost 0 bases, and 10 bases stayed unmatched. CDR1 MDHEN and CDR2 SYDVKM come from the germline V gene. This CDR3 region has 18 residues. The CDR3 sequence is CASSLESDRGRYSYEQYF. In DNA, the CDR3 is TGTGCCAGCAGTTTAGAATCTGACAGGGGGCGATACTCCTACGAGCAGTACTTC.

The genes are TRBV2 and TRBJ1-2; no definite D call. The CDR3 runs 14 residues. The V end was cut by 4 bases, the J end by 1 base, with 10 bases between. Germline loops: CDR1 SNHLY, CDR2 FYNNEI. The CDR3 bases are TGTGCCAGCAGTGTTGGGGTTCATAACTATGGCTACACCTTC. Translated: CASSVGVHNYGYTF.